This is a list of T cell receptor beta chains from one sample in a study of graft-versus-host responses after intestinal transplantation. No antigen is known for these receptors. The repertoire was sequenced with immunoSEQ multiplex PCR; TCRdb's copy has only in-frame clones and lacks some. In the table there are roughly 100,000 clones, about 90% of which are singletons. The sequences come from unstimulated CD4+ T cells sorted from spleen or lymph node cells, collected before intestinal transplant. The origin of the receptors is a human donor who received an intestinal transplant. Each CDR3 is given with its conserved first and last residue. D genes are given only for firm matches. Clone size is shown for a subset of rows, as once, few, many or a class of expanded clone.

V gene,clone size,J gene,D gene,CDR3 DNA,CDR3 protein
TRBV19,.,TRBJ2-3,TRBD2,TGTGCCAGTGGTGACCGGGAGGGCCCCACAGATACGCAGTATTTT,CASGDREGPTDTQYF
TRBV2,few,TRBJ2-5,.,TGTGCCAGCAGTGGCCAAGAGACCCAGTACTTC,CASSGQETQYF
TRBV28,.,TRBJ2-5,.,TGTGCCACCCTCCGCCCGCCTGGAGAGACCCAGTACTTC,CATLRPPGETQYF
TRBV28,.,TRBJ1-5,TRBD1,TGTGCCAGCAGCTCCGGGACAGGGGGTCAGCCCCAGCATTTT,CASSSGTGGQPQHF
TRBV10-3,.,TRBJ2-4,.,TGTGCCACCTTATCCCAGGCCAAAAACATTCAGTACTTC,CATLSQAKNIQYF
TRBV21-1,.,TRBJ1-5,.,TGTGCCAGCAGCAAAGCTGTTAGGTACGGACCTCTAGACAATCAGCCCCAGCATTTT,CASSKAVRYGPLDNQPQHF
TRBV18,.,TRBJ1-2,.,TGTGCCAGCTCACCACGGGAGTCCGGTTATGGCTACACCTTC,CASSPRESGYGYTF
TRBV6-5,.,TRBJ2-1,TRBD2,TGTGCCAGCAGGAGAGCGGGAGTGTTAAATGAGCAGTTCTTC,CASRRAGVLNEQFF
TRBV5-1,.,TRBJ1-6,.,TGCGCCAGCAGCCTGCGGGCCAGCTCCTATAATTCACCCCTCCACTTT,CASSLRASSYNSPLHF
TRBV15,few,TRBJ1-5,TRBD1,TGTGCCACCAGCAGAGGACAGGGGAATCAGCCCCAGCATTTT,CATSRGQGNQPQHF
TRBV6-5,.,TRBJ2-2,TRBD1,TGTGCCAGCACCACAGGGACAGGGGGCATCGGGGAGCTGTTTTTT,CASTTGTGGIGELFF
TRBV6-5,.,TRBJ1-4,.,TGTGCCAGCAGTTACTCGAATACAGGGGAAAAACTGTTTTTT,CASSYSNTGEKLFF
TRBV27,.,TRBJ2-3,.,TGTGCCAGCAGTTTAAAGTACACCACGGCCACAGATACGCAGTATTTT,CASSLKYTTATDTQYF
TRBV11-1,.,TRBJ2-7,.,TGTGCCAGCAGCCGCCACGGGACGCCGGCCTACGAGCAGTACTTC,CASSRHGTPAYEQYF
TRBV6-7,once,TRBJ1-3,.,TGTGCCAGCAGTTACAGGGCAGCCTCCGGAAACACCATATATTTT,CASSYRAASGNTIYF
TRBV9,.,TRBJ2-5,.,TGTGCCAGCAGCGTAGAAGGGCGGGGAAGCGAGACCCAGTACTTC,CASSVEGRGSETQYF
TRBV28,.,TRBJ1-6,TRBD1,TGTGCCAGCAGTGCTTCGGGGGCAGGGGGGAGATCACCCCTCCACTTT,CASSASGAGGRSPLHF
TRBV11-3,.,TRBJ2-7,TRBD1,TGTGCCAGCAGCTTAGGAAACAGGGGCGACTACGAGCAGTACTTC,CASSLGNRGDYEQYF
TRBV30,.,TRBJ2-7,.,TGTGCCTGGAGTCAGGGAAATTACTACGAGCAGTACTTC,CAWSQGNYYEQYF
TRBV7-6,.,TRBJ2-2,TRBD2,TGTGCCAGCAGCCCCGGGACTATACCCGGGGAGCTGTTTTTT,CASSPGTIPGELFF
TRBV5-1,few,TRBJ2-2,TRBD1,TGCGCCAGCAGCCCACAGGGGGTAGGCACCGGGGAGCTGTTTTTT,CASSPQGVGTGELFF
TRBV6-1,.,TRBJ2-3,TRBD1,TGTGCCAGCAGTAGGGACAGGGGCACAGATACGCAGTATTTT,CASSRDRGTDTQYF
TRBV5-4,.,TRBJ2-3,TRBD2,TGTGCCAGCAGCTTGGATAGCGGGGTCCCTAGGGCGCAGTATTTT,CASSLDSGVPRAQYF
TRBV13,few,TRBJ2-7,.,TGTGCCAGCAGGGCCACAGGGAACTCCTACGAGCAGTACTTC,CASRATGNSYEQYF
TRBV28,.,TRBJ2-1,TRBD1,TGTGCCAGCAGTTTATCCGGGACAGGGTATGAGCAGTTCTTC,CASSLSGTGYEQFF
TRBV5-1,.,TRBJ2-7,TRBD2,TGCGCCAGCAGGTCGGGACTAGCGGGGGGACTCTCCTCCTACGAGCAGTACTTC,CASRSGLAGGLSSYEQYF
TRBV10-3,few,TRBJ1-6,TRBD1,TGTGCCAACAAGGCAACCGGGACAGGGGACTCACCCCTCCACTTT,CANKATGTGDSPLHF
TRBV18,.,TRBJ2-3,.,TGTGCCAGCTCACTAAACACAGATACGCAGTATTTT,CASSLNTDTQYF
TRBV5-7,.,TRBJ2-7,.,TGTGCCAGCAGCAAGCTAGTTATAATACACGAGCAGTACTTC,CASSKLVIIHEQYF
TRBV6-1,.,TRBJ2-7,.,TGTGCCAGCAGTAAGCTCGACAGATCCTACGAGCAGTACTTC,CASSKLDRSYEQYF
TRBV6-1,.,TRBJ1-5,.,TGTGCCAGCAGTGAAAAAGACCACCACCGGCCCCAGCATTTT,CASSEKDHHRPQHF
TRBV7-2,.,TRBJ2-1,TRBD2,TGTGCCAGCAGCTTACTCCCTAGCGGGAGCTACAATGAGCAGTTCTTC,CASSLLPSGSYNEQFF
TRBV15,.,TRBJ2-1,TRBD2,TGTGCCACCAGCAGACTAGTTCTAGCGGGAGACGATGAGCAGTTCTTC,CATSRLVLAGDDEQFF
TRBV19,.,TRBJ2-6,TRBD1,TGTGCCAGTAGTGGGACAGGGGGCTCTGGGGCCAACGTCCTGACTTTC,CASSGTGGSGANVLTF
TRBV28,.,TRBJ1-2,.,TGTGCCAGCAGGGAAGGGAGGGTAGACTATGGCTACACCTTC,CASREGRVDYGYTF
TRBV18,.,TRBJ2-2,TRBD2,TGTGCCAGCTCACCACGGACTAGCGGGGGGGCCTCCAGTCCGGACACCGGGGAGCTGTTTTTT,CASSPRTSGGASSPDTGELFF
TRBV9,few,TRBJ2-5,.,TGTGCCAGCAGCGTTCTACCGGGGCAAGAGACCCAGTACTTC,CASSVLPGQETQYF
TRBV27,.,TRBJ1-3,.,TGTGCCAGCAGTGCGGCCAACTCTGGAAACACCATATATTTT,CASSAANSGNTIYF
TRBV5-1,.,TRBJ2-1,.,TGCGCCAGCAGCTTAGACTACTCCTACAATGAGCAGTTCTTC,CASSLDYSYNEQFF
TRBV19,once,TRBJ2-3,.,TGTGCCAGTAGTACCACAGCGGATACGCAGTATTTT,CASSTTADTQYF
TRBV4-1,.,TRBJ2-3,.,TGCGCCAGCAGCCGCATCGGGGGCACAGATACGCAGTATTTT,CASSRIGGTDTQYF
TRBV5-1,.,TRBJ2-3,TRBD2,TGCGCCAGCAGCTTATTAGCGGGAGGAACAGATACGCAGTATTTT,CASSLLAGGTDTQYF
TRBV6-6,.,TRBJ1-4,.,TGTGCCAGCAGTTACTCGATCACACGGGAAAAACTGTTTTTT,CASSYSITREKLFF
TRBV6-5,.,TRBJ2-7,TRBD1,TGTGCCAGCAGTCACGGACAGGGATCCTACGAGCAGTACTTC,CASSHGQGSYEQYF
TRBV28,.,TRBJ2-2,.,TGTGCCAGCACCATTGTCTCTACGGGGGAGCTGTTTTTT,CASTIVSTGELFF
TRBV6-6,.,TRBJ2-2,.,TGTGCCAGCAGTTACCGAGTATCCGGGGAGCTGTTTTTT,CASSYRVSGELFF
TRBV5-1,once,TRBJ1-4,.,TGCGCCAGCAGCCCGCAGGGGATTAATGCTAATGAAAAACTGTTTTTT,CASSPQGINANEKLFF
TRBV5-1,.,TRBJ2-1,.,TGCGCCAGCAGCTTGGTTGCCTTACCAGAGGGAAATGAGCAGTTCTTC,CASSLVALPEGNEQFF
TRBV2,.,TRBJ2-1,.,TGTGCCAGCAGTGAACCGTGGGCGGCCGACAATGAGCAGTTCTTC,CASSEPWAADNEQFF
TRBV14,.,TRBJ2-1,TRBD2,TGTGCCAGCAGCCAGAGTCGGGACTATGCCTACAATGAGCAGTTCTTC,CASSQSRDYAYNEQFF
TRBV11-2,.,TRBJ1-6,.,TGTGCCAGCAGCTTAGGACAGGCTTCCAATTCACCCCTCCACTTT,CASSLGQASNSPLHF
TRBV18,.,TRBJ2-7,TRBD2,TGTGCCAGCTCACCGGGACTAGCGGGGGGGCCCTCCTACGAGCAGTACTTC,CASSPGLAGGPSYEQYF
TRBV6-6,.,TRBJ2-4,.,TGTGCCAGCGGGGCCTGGGGATCCAAAAACATTCAGTACTTC,CASGAWGSKNIQYF
TRBV5-1,.,TRBJ2-5,.,TGCGCCAGCAGCTTGGCAGGGGCCGAGACCCAGTACTTC,CASSLAGAETQYF
TRBV6-1,medium-sized,TRBJ1-5,.,TGTGCCAGCAGTAGCAGGCAGCCCCAGCATTTT,CASSSRQPQHF
TRBV29-1,.,TRBJ2-3,.,TGCAGCGTTGGGGGCAGATTCACAGATACGCAGTATTTT,CSVGGRFTDTQYF
TRBV5-1,.,TRBJ2-5,.,TGCGCCAGCAGCTCACACCTTCCATCGGTCAGAAAGGGGGAGACCCAGTACTTC,CASSSHLPSVRKGETQYF
TRBV5-1,.,TRBJ1-2,.,TGCGCCAGCAGTCTACAGGGCGAGTACACCTTC,CASSLQGEYTF
TRBV27,once,TRBJ1-6,TRBD1,TGTGCCAGCAGTCCTTTTCCTCCGGGACAGGGTTCACCCCTCCACTTT,CASSPFPPGQGSPLHF
TRBV7-2,.,TRBJ2-4,.,TGTGCCAGCAGCTTAGTCCCGGCGGACAGGAGCGGGGACATTCAGTACTTC,CASSLVPADRSGDIQYF